This T cell receptor beta chain stems from a study of CD8 T cells in Susac syndrome. Study-wide points: As acknowledged by the study, its TCR sequencing and HLA analysis included a relatively small number of individuals.

Multiple sclerosis controls were treatment-naive patients with stable or active relapsing-remitting disease. Notes on this clonotype: Its antigen is as yet unknown.

The CDR3 contains 16 residues. Looked up from germline, CDR1 is SGHTA and CDR2 is FQGNSA. V lost 5 bases and J lost 4; bases outside the gene matches: 12. A quantity of about 0.45 to 1 ug RNA underwent reverse transcription using random hexamers. TCRdb re-derived calls from the immunoSEQ multiplex PCR reads in MiXCR, one entry per CDR3 protein. This sample has some 400,000 distinct CDR3 sequences; around 85% occur once, and the top ten carry about 0.12%. This TCR came from a human donor with multiple sclerosis. The rearrangement links TRBV7-2 to TRBJ2-7, with 9 bases aligning to TRBD2. Sequenced: CD8+ T cells from PBMCs. The CDR3 loop is CASSPWEAGGSYEQYF. The CDR3 DNA reads as TGTGCCAGCAGCCCCTGGGAAGCGGGGGGCTCTTACGAGCAGTACTTC.